This section outlines one TCR beta chain sequence together with its context. V shed 2 bases and J 4 bases; nucleotides not matched to a gene: 8. CDR1 is LGHDT, CDR2 YNNKEL, per germline (reference sequence). There are 17 residues in the CDR3. Categorization into cohorts depended on clinical history that participants reported. Recovery meant two consecutive negative NP/OP PCR tests, professional clearance, or resolved symptoms. These data belong to a study of blood T cell repertoires in COVID-19. Study context: Donors in the United States, Italy and Spain gave samples during acute or convalescent COVID-19.

Clones were sequenced by immunoSEQ multiplex PCR, and TCRdb holds only the in-frame ones, with some missing. In the table there are hundreds of thousands of clones, roughly nine tenths of which are singletons. The gene calls are TRBV3-1 (or the pseudogene TRBV3-2) and TRBJ2-6; 7 positions agree with TRBD2. Sample: PBMCs or T cells enriched from blood (not recorded which). The receptor was isolated from a woman in her late teens or twenties who had recovered from COVID-19. The CDR3 here is CASSQSSGLSGANVLTF. Written as DNA, the CDR3 is TGTGCCAGCAGCCAATCTAGCGGTCTATCCGGGGCCAACGTCCTGACTTTC.